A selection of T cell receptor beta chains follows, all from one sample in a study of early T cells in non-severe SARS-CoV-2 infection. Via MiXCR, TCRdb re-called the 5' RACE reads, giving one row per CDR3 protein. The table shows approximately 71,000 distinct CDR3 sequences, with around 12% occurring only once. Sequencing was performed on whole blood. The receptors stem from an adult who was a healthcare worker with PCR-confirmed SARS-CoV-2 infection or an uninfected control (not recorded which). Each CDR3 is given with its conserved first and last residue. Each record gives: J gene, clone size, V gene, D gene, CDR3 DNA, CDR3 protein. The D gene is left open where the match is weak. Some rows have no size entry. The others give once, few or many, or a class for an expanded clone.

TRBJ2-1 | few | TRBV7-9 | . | TGTGCCAGCAGCTCCCGGAAGTCCCCCTCCTACAATGAGCAGTTCTTC | CASSSRKSPSYNEQFF
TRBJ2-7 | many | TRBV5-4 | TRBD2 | TGTGCCAGCAGCTTTGGGACTACGCATTACGAGCAGTACTTC | CASSFGTTHYEQYF
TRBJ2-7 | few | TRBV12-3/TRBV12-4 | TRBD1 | TGTGCCAGCAGTAACAGGGGGCGAAGGTCCTACGAGCAGTACTTC | CASSNRGRRSYEQYF
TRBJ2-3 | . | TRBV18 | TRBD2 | TGTGCCAGCTCACGGGGACTAGACGATACGCAGTATTTT | CASSRGLDDTQYF
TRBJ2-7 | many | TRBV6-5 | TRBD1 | TGTGCCAGCAGTTACTCTTGGACAGGGAGCCACGAGCAGTACTTC | CASSYSWTGSHEQYF
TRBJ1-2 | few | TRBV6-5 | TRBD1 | TGTGCCAGCATTGACCGGGACAGGGGTATGAATGGCTACACCTTC | CASIDRDRGMNGYTF
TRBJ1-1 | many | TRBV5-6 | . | TGTGCCAGCAGCTTGATCGCGACTAGGAATACTGAAGCTTTCTTT | CASSLIATRNTEAFF
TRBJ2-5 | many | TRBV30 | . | TGTGCCTGGAGTCGGGACACCTCCCGGTGGACCCAGTACTTC | CAWSRDTSRWTQYF
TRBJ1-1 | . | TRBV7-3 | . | TGTGCCAGCAGCTTAAGAGGGTTTGGGGACACTGAAGCTTTCTTT | CASSLRGFGDTEAFF
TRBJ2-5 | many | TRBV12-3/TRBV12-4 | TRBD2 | TGTGCCAGCAGTTCAAGCGGGAGGGCCGGCCAAGAGACCCAGTACTTC | CASSSSGRAGQETQYF
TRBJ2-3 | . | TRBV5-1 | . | TGCGCCAGCAGCTCCTCTGGTAGGGGACAGCGGGGAGATACGCAGTATTTT | CASSSSGRGQRGDTQYF
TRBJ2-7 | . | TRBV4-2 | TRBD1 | TGTGCCAGCAGCCAGGCTGCAGGGGGCGCGGGTTACGAGCAGTACTTC | CASSQAAGGAGYEQYF
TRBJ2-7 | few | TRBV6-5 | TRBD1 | TGTGCCAGCAGTTACTCTCGGGACAGGGTCCACGAGCAGTACTTC | CASSYSRDRVHEQYF
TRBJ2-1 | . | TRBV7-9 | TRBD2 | TGTGCCAGCAGCCCCGGACTAGCGGGGGGCTTTAGCTCCTACAATGAGCAGTTCTTC | CASSPGLAGGFSSYNEQFF
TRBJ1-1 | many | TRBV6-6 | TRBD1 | TGTGCCAGCACTCCCCGGGACAGGGGGCAAAAAACTGAAGCTTTCTTT | CASTPRDRGQKTEAFF
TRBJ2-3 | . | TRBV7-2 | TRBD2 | TGTGCCAGCAGCTCCCGGGTAGCGGGAGCAGATACGCAGTATTTT | CASSSRVAGADTQYF
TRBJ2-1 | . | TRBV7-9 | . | TGTGCCAGCAGCTTAGAAGGCGGGGGCCCAGGGGTTGAGCAGTTCTTC | CASSLEGGGPGVEQFF
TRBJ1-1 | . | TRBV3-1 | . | TGTGCCAGCAGCCAAGTGCACAACTTGAACACTGAAGCTTTCTTT | CASSQVHNLNTEAFF